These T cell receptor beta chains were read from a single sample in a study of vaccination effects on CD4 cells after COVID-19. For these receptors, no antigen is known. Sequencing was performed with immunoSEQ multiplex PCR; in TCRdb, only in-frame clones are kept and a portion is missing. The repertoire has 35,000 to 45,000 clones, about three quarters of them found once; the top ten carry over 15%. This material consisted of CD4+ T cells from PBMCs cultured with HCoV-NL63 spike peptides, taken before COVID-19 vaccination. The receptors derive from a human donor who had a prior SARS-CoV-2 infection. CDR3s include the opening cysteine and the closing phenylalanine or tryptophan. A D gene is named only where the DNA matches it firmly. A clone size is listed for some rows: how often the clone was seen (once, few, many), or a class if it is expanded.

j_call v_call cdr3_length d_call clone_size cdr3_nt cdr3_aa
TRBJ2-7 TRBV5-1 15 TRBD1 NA TGCGCCAGCAGCTTGGGGGGACAGGGGGCAGGAGAGCAGTACTTC CASSLGGQGAGEQYF
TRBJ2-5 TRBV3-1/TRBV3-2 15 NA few TGTGCCAGCAGCCCAAACGGGGCAGGGGAAGAGACCCAGTACTTC CASSPNGAGEETQYF
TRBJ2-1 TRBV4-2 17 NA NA TGTGCCAGCAGCCAAGATCTCCTTAGGGGCTCCTACAATGAGCAGTTCTTC CASSQDLLRGSYNEQFF
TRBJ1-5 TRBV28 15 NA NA TGTGCCAGCACCAACTTCAGGGGCAGCAATCAGCCCCAGCATTTT CASTNFRGSNQPQHF
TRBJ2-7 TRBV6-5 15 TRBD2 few TGTGCCAGCAGTTACTCCGGGACTAGCGGGGGGATTGGGTACTTC CASSYSGTSGGIGYF
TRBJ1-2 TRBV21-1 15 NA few TGTGCCAGCAGCAAAGTAGGGGGACAGAACTATGGCTACACCTTC CASSKVGGQNYGYTF
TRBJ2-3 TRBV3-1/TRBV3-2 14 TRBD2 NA TGTGCCAGCAGCCAGCGGGGGAGCACAGATACGCAGTATTTT CASSQRGSTDTQYF
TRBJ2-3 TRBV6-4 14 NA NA TGTGCCAGCAGTGTTCCCGTAGGGACCCGAACGCAGTATTTT CASSVPVGTRTQYF
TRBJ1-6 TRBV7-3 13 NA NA TGTGCCAGCAGCTTAATGGCGAATTCACCCCTCCACTTT CASSLMANSPLHF
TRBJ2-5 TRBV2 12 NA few TGTGCCAGCAGTGAAGAGAGGGAGACCCAGTACTTC CASSEERETQYF
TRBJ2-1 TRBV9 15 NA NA TGTGCCAGCAGCGTAGCTGCAGGGTTGGTCAATGAGCAGTTCTTC CASSVAAGLVNEQFF
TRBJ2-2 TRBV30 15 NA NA TGTGCCTGGAGTACACCTGAAGGGATTCCCGGGGAGCTGTTTTTT CAWSTPEGIPGELFF
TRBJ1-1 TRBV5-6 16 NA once TGTGCCAGCAGCCGGTTCGCGACAGGATTAGGGGCTGAAGCTTTCTTT CASSRFATGLGAEAFF
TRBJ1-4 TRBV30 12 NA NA TGTGCCTGGAGGGCGGACCAGGAAAAACTGTTTTTT CAWRADQEKLFF
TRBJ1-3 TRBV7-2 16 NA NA TGTGCCAGCAGCTTAGAACGCGCCGGCTCTGGAAACACCATATATTTT CASSLERAGSGNTIYF
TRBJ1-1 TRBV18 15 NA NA TGTGCCAGCTCACCTCCCACGTGGGGAGGAACTGAAGCTTTCTTT CASSPPTWGGTEAFF
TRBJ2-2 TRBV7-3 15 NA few TGTGCCAGCAGCTTGGACGTTAGTCGCACCGGGGAGCTGTTTTTT CASSLDVSRTGELFF
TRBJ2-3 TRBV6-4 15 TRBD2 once TGTGCCAGCAGTGCGGTAGCGGGGGGCACAGATACGCAGTATTTT CASSAVAGGTDTQYF
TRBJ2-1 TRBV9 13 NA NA TGTGCCAGCAGCACCCACCCCTTCAATGAGCAGTTCTTC CASSTHPFNEQFF